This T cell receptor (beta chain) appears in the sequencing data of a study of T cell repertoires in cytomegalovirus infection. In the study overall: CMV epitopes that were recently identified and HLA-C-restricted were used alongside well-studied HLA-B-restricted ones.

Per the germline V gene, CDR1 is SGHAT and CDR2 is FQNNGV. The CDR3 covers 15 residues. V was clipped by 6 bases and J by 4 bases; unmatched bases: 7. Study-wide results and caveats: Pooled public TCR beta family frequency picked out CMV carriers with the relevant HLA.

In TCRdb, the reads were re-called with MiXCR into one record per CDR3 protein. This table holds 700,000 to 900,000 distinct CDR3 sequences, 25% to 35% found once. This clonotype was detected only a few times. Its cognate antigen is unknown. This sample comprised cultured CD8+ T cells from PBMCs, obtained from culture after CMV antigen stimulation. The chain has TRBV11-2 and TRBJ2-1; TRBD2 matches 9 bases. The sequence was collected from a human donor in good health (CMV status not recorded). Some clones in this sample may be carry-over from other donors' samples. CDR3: CASRSSSGAYNEQFF. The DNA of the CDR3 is TGTGCCAGCAGATCCTCTAGCGGGGCGTACAATGAGCAGTTCTTC.